These T cell receptor beta chains were read from a single sample in a study of graft-versus-host responses after intestinal transplantation. Data came from immunoSEQ multiplex PCR; TCRdb stores just in-frame clones and leaves some out. The sample holds about 85,000 clones; roughly 87% are singletons and the top ten take 15% to 20%. These receptors have no identified antigens. The sample consisted of unstimulated CD8+ T cells sorted from spleen or lymph node cells, taken before intestinal transplant. Every receptor here comes from a human donor who received an intestinal transplant. The CDR3 runs from the conserved cysteine through the conserved F or W. Each record gives: J gene, V gene, CDR3 protein.

>TRBJ2-7|TRBV28
CASSLRGQIYEQYF
>TRBJ2-2|TRBV7-9
CASSLRQPSDTGELFF
>TRBJ1-5|TRBV27
CASSPRHRTAYSNQPQHF
>TRBJ2-7|TRBV6-5
CASSTATGGVYEQYF
>TRBJ2-5|TRBV13
CASSMRLAGGLDQETQYF
>TRBJ2-4|TRBV30
CAWNNRVLAGGQAKNIQYF
>TRBJ2-2|TRBV13
CASSTTDSTGELFF
>TRBJ2-7|TRBV6-5
CASSYTRGEQYF
>TRBJ2-7|TRBV11-1
CASSLSGWAYEQYF
>TRBJ2-7|TRBV11-2
CASSPTTPERGGPYEQYF
>-|TRBV7-9
CASSLRTTSGGCEQYF
>TRBJ2-1|TRBV27
CATQTSGSSYNEQFF
>TRBJ1-1|TRBV11-3
CACGQGSMNTEAFF
>TRBJ2-7|TRBV6-6
CASSYSRGGEQYF
>TRBJ2-7|TRBV15
CATSRDRLAGVGGYEQYF
>TRBJ2-5|TRBV27
CASSFIQGWETQYF
>TRBJ2-6|TRBV6-5
CASSYSGANVLTF
>TRBJ1-1|TRBV19
CASRAANTEAFF
>TRBJ2-7|TRBV7-9
CASSLAGLAIHYEQYF
>TRBJ2-7|TRBV7-6
CASSLVVDEQYF
>TRBJ1-1|TRBV13
CASSPRRGVNTEAFF
>TRBJ2-1|TRBV7-3
CASSLFSGNLNEQFF
>TRBJ2-4|TRBV27
CASSSSGTGNERDIQYF
>TRBJ1-1|TRBV28
CASSLSGVREAFF
>TRBJ2-7|TRBV5-6
CASSLGTSGYSSYEQYF
>TRBJ2-7|TRBV27
CASSSTRLGSNYEQYF
>TRBJ2-1|TRBV19
CASSITVQTLYNEQFF
>TRBJ1-1|TRBV27
CASGWGGLTEAFF
>TRBJ2-3|TRBV29-1
CSVDGGGDTQYF
>TRBJ1-1|TRBV7-9
CASSPRRHSMNTEAFF
>TRBJ1-1|TRBV4-1
CASSQESTSGAFF
>TRBJ2-3|TRBV29-1
CSARTSGGAVDTQYF
>TRBJ1-2|TRBV5-6
CASSSPGQRNYGYTF
>TRBJ1-1|TRBV7-6
CASSTPGQNTEAFF
>TRBJ1-2|TRBV10-2
CASRPDRTNYGYTF
>TRBJ2-1|TRBV27
CASRFLGLASYNEQFF
>-|TRBV27
CASGPRGSYEQYF
>TRBJ2-3|TRBV19
CAQEAREDTQYF
>TRBJ1-2|TRBV30
CAWSDGGSNYGYTF
>TRBJ1-2|TRBV9
CASSMRTGGVDGYTF
>TRBJ2-2|TRBV7-2
CASSLDLENTGELFF
>TRBJ2-1|TRBV2
CASSDLAGGEEQFF
>TRBJ1-2|TRBV6-5
CASRPGTGGGYTF
>TRBJ2-1|TRBV11-2
CASSLGDMVSSSYNEQFF
>TRBJ2-1|TRBV28
CASSFPGTSGRATIYNEQFF
>TRBJ2-3|TRBV28
CASRLRDRGRIDTQYF
>TRBJ1-5|TRBV2
CASSEGPMVNQPQHF
>TRBJ2-7|TRBV5-1
CASSLEVSLGNGQYF
>TRBJ2-2|TRBV11-3
CASSLAGNTGELFF
>TRBJ1-1|TRBV10-3
CAISEVGRENTEAFF
>TRBJ2-7|TRBV27
CASSLGPEAEQYF